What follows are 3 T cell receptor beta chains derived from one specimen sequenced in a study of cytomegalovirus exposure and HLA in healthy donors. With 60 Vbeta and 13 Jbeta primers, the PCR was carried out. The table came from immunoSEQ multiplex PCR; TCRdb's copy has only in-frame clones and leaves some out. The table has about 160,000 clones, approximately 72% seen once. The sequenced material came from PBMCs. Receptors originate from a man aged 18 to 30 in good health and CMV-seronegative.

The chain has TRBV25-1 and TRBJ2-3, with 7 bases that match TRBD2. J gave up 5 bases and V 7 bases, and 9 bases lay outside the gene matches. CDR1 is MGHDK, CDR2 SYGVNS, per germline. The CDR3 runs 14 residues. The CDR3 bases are TGTGCCAGCACCTCCAGGGAGGGAATAGATACGCAGTATTTT. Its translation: CASTSREGIDTQYF.

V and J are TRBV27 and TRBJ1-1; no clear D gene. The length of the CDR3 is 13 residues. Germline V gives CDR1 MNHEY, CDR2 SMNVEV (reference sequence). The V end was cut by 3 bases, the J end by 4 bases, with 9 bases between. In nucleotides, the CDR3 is TGTGCCAGCAGTTTTTACGAGAGCACTGAAGCTTTCTTT. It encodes CASSFYESTEAFF.

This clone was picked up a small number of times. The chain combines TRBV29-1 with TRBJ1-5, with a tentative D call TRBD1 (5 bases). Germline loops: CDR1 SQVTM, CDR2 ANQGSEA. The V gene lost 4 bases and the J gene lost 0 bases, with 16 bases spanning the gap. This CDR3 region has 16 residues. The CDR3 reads CSVVYQGADSNQPQHF. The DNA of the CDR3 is TGCAGCGTTGTGTATCAGGGCGCGGATAGCAATCAGCCCCAGCATTTT.